What follows describes a single T cell receptor beta chain. This CDR3 has 12 residues. J was trimmed by 16 bases and V by 4 bases; bases with no gene match: 8. Germline values: CDR1 MNHEY, CDR2 SVGEGT. The data stem from a study of blood T cell repertoires in COVID-19. Study summary: The samples span acute and convalescent COVID-19 from the United States, Italy and Spain.

Only in-frame clones appear in the TCRdb table, and some are missing; sequencing was by immunoSEQ multiplex PCR. This sample has 150,000 to 200,000 clones, with 80% to 85% found just once. Individuals aged 18 to 89 years were recruited from 24 US areas. The TCR comes from a man aged 35-49 years who had recovered from COVID-19. The rearrangement joins TRBV6-2 or TRBV6-3 to TRBJ2-4; 9 positions agree with TRBD1. The sequencing sample was made of PBMCs or T cells enriched from blood (not recorded which). The CDR3 DNA reads TGTGCCAGCAGTTCCCCGGGACAGGGCTCTTACTTC. It encodes CASSSPGQGSYF.